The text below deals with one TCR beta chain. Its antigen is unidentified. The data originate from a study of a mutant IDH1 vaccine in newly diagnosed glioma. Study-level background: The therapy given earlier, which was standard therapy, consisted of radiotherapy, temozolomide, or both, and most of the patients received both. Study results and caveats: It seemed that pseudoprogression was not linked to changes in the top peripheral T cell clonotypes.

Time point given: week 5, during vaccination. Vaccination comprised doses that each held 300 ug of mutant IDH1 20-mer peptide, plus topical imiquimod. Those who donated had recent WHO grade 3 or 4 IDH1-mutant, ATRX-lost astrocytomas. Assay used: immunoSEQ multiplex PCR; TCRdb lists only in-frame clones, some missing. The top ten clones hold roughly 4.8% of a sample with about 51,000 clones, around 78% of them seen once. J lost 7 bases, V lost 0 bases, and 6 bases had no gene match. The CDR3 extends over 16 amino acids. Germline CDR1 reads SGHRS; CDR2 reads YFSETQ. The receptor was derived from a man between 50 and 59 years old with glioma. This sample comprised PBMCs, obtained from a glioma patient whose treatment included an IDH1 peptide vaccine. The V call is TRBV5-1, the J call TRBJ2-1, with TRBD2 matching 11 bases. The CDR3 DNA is TGCGCCAGCAGCTTGGAGCTAGCGGGGGGCGGGAATGAGCAGTTCTTC. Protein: CASSLELAGGGNEQFF.